This T cell receptor (beta chain) was obtained from a study of cytomegalovirus exposure and HLA in healthy donors. Across the study: An earlier analysis identified fewer than 130 million unique TCR beta sequences in 150 million to 200 million T cells.

Points on this clone: The antigen remains unidentified.

Germline values: CDR1 LGHNA, CDR2 YSLEER. The CDR3 sequence is 14 residues long. V lost 0 bases to trimming and J lost 1 base, with 6 bases between them. The PCR was carried out with 60 Vbeta primers and 13 Jbeta primers. Produced via immunoSEQ multiplex PCR; TCRdb's table is partial and in-frame only. The profile shows 100,000 to 150,000 clones, roughly 80% of them singletons. General study results and limits: A prior analysis recorded that most TCR beta V segments were productive about 90% or about 30% of the time. Common viral pathogens (according to a later analysis) appeared linked to several of the most significant clusters.

This TCR came from a female donor in good health and CMV-seronegative. Input material: PBMCs. The chain recombines TRBV4-3 with TRBJ1-1; D is unresolved. In nucleotides, the CDR3 is TGCGCCAGCAGCCAAGACAGAGGGAACACTGAAGCTTTCTTT. Encoded protein: CASSQDRGNTEAFF.